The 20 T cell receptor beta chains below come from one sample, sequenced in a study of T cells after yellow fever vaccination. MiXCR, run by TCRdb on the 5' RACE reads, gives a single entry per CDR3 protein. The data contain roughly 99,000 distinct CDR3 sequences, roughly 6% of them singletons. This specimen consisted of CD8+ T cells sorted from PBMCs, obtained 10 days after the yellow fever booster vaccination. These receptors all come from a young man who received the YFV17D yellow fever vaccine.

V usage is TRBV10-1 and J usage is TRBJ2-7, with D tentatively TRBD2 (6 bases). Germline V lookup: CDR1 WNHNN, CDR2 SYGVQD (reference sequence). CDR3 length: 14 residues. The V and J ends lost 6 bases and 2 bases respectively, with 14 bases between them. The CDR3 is CASSSRGRPYEQYF. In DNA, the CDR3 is TGCGCCAGCAGCTCGCGGGGTCGCCCCTACGAGCAGTACTTC.

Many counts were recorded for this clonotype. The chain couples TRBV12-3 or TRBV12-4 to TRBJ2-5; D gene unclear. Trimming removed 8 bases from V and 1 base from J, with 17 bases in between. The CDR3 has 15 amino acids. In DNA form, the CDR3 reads TGTGCCAGCGGTCTCAGTGGGAAGGGCCAAGAGACCCAGTACTTC. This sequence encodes CASGLSGKGQETQYF.

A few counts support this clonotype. The CDR3 nucleotides are TGCGCCAGCAGCCAAGTCGGGGGTTCCTACGAGCAGTACTTC. Encoded protein: CASSQVGGSYEQYF. The J gene is TRBJ2-7, the V gene TRBV4-1; maybe TRBD2 (6 bases). Germline loops: CDR1 MGHRA, CDR2 YSYEKL. This CDR3 has 14 amino acids. Trimming removed 1 base from V and 1 base from J, with 8 bases in between.

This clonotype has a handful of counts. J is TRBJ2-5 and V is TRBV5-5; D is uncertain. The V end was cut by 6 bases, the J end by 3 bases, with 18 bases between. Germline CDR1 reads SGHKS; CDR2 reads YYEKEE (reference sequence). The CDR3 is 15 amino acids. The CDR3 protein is CASTSVPGPEETQYF. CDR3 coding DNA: TGTGCCAGCACTAGTGTCCCCGGACCGGAAGAGACCCAGTACTTC.

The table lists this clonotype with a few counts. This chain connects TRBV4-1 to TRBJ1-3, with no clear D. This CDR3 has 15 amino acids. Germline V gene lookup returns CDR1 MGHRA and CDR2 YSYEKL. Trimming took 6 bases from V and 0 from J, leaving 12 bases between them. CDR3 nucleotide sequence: TGCGCCAGCAGTGCCCGGGAGCTCTCTGGAAACACCATATATTTT. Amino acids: CASSARELSGNTIYF.

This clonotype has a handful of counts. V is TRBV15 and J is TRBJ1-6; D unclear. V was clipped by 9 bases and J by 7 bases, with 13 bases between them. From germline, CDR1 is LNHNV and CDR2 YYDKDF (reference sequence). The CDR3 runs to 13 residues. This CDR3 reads CATKLGGNSPLHF. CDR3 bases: TGTGCCACTAAGTTAGGAGGGAATTCACCCCTCCACTTT.

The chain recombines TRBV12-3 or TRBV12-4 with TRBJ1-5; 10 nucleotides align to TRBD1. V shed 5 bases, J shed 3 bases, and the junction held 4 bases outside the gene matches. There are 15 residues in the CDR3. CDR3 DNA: TGTGCCAGCAGTCCCGGGACAGGGGACAATCAGCCCCAGCATTTT. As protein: CASSPGTGDNQPQHF.

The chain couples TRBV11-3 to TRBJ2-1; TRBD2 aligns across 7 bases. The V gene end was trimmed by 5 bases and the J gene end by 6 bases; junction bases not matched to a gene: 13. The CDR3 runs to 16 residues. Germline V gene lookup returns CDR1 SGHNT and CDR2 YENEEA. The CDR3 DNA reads TGTGCCAGCAGCACACCACAAGGACTAGATAGCAATGAGCAGTTCTTC. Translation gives CASSTPQGLDSNEQFF.

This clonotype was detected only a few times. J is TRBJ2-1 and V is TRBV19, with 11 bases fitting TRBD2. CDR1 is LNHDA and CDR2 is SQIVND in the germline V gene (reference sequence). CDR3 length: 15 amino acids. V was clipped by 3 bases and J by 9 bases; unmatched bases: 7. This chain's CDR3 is CASSISSGGLPEQFF. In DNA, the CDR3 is TGTGCCAGTAGTATCTCTAGCGGGGGGTTGCCTGAGCAGTTCTTC.

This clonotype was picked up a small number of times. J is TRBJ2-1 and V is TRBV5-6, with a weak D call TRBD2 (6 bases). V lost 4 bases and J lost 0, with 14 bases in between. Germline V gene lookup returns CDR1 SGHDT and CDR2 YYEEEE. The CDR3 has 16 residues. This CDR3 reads CASSQKAGHSYNEQFF. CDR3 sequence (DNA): TGTGCCAGCAGCCAAAAGGCGGGGCACTCCTACAATGAGCAGTTCTTC.

CDR3 protein: CASRGGGGYTF. The CDR3 DNA follows: TGCGCCAGCAGAGGCGGAGGCGGCTACACCTTC. The chain is built from TRBV5-1 and TRBJ1-2; D not resolved. This CDR3 spans 11 amino acids. V lost 5 bases, J lost 8 bases, and 10 bases lay in between. From germline, CDR1 is SGHRS and CDR2 YFSETQ.

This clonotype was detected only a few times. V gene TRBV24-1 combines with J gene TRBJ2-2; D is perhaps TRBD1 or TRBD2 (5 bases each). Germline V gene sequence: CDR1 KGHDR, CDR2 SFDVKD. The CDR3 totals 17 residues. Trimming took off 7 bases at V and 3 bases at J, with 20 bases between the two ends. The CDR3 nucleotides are TGTGCCACCAGCGGACCGTCCCAGGGACCCCACACCGGGGAGCTGTTTTTT. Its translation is CATSGPSQGPHTGELFF.

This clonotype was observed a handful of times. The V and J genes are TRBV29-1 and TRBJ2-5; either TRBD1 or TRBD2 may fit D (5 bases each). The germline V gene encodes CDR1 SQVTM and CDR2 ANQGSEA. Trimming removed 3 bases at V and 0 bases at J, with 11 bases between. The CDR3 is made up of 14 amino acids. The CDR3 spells CSVDDGAYQETQYF. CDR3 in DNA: TGCAGCGTTGACGACGGGGCCTACCAAGAGACCCAGTACTTC.

CDR3 region: CASSLPSGQTNYGYTF. CDR3 bases: TGTGCCAGCAGCTTGCCCTCGGGACAGACCAACTATGGCTACACCTTC. This rearrangement joins TRBV5-6 to TRBJ1-2, with 7 nucleotides matching TRBD1. Unmatched junction bases numbered 8, after V lost 1 base and J lost 2 bases. Per germline, CDR1 SGHDT and CDR2 YYEEEE. This CDR3 has 16 amino acids.

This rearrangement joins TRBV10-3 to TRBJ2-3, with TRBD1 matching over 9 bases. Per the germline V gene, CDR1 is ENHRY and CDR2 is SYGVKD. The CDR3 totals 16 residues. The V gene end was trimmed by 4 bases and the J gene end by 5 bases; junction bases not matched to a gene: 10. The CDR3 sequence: CAISGSGGQGLDTQYF. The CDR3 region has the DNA TGTGCCATCAGTGGATCCGGTGGACAGGGGTTAGATACGCAGTATTTT.

CDR3 nucleotides: TGTGCCAGCACCTTCGACAGCACAGATACGCAGTATTTT. It encodes CASTFDSTDTQYF. This chain joins TRBV7-9 and TRBJ2-3; the D is unclear. Per the germline V gene, CDR1 is SEHNR and CDR2 is FQNEAQ (reference sequence). The CDR3 is 13 amino acids. The V and J ends lost 7 bases and 0 bases respectively, with 8 bases between them.

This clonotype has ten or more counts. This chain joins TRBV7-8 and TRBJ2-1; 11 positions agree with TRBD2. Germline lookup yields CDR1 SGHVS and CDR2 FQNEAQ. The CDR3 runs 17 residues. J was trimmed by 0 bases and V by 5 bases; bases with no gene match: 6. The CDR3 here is CASSLRLAGHSYNEQFF. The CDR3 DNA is TGTGCCAGCAGCCTCAGACTAGCGGGGCACTCCTACAATGAGCAGTTCTTC.

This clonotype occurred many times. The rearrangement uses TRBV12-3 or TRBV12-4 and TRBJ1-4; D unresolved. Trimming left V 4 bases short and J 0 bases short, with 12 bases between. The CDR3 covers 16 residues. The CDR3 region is CASSSFTESTNEKLFF. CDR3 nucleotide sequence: TGTGCCAGCAGTTCGTTTACAGAGTCAACTAATGAAAAACTGTTTTTT.

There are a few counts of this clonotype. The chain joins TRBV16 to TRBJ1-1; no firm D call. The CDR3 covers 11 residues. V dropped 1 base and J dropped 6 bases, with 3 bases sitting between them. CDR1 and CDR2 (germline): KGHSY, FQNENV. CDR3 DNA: TGTGCCAGCAGCCAATTATCTGAAGCTTTCTTT. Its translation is CASSQLSEAFF.

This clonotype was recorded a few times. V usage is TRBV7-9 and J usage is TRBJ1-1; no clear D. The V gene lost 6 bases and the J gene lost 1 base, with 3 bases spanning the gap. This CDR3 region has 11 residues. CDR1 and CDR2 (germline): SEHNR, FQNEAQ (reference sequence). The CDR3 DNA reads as TGTGCCAGCAGGGAGAACACTGAAGCTTTCTTT. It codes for CASRENTEAFF.